The source of this T cell receptor (beta chain) is a study of T cells in Graves' hyperthyroidism and ophthalmopathy. The V gene end was trimmed by 6 bases and the J gene end by 8 bases; junction bases not matched to a gene: 14. The CDR3 is 15 residues long. Germline CDR1 reads DFQATT; CDR2 reads SNEGSKA (reference sequence). This clonotype was seen at least ten times. Its antigen is undetermined. Findings and limits, study-wide: The blood repertoire included most of the expanded thyroid clonotypes above 0.001.

RNA transcripts yielded amplified TCR beta CDR3 regions. The primer set for the first-round RT-PCR of the TCR CDR3 was HTBI. TCRdb processed the multiplex PCR reads anew with MiXCR; each CDR3 protein has one entry. The sample lists a few hundred thousand distinct CDR3 sequences, 15% to 18% occurring once. This sequence joins TRBV20-1 and TRBJ2-1, with TRBD1 matching over 9 bases. Specimen: blood. This receptor was obtained from a woman in her twenties or thirties with Graves' hyperthyroidism. CDR3 nucleotides: TGCAGTGCATTGCCCGATAGACAGGGGGTCGATGAGCAGTTCTTC. Amino acid sequence: CSALPDRQGVDEQFF.